These 22 T cell receptor beta chains came from one sample sequenced in a study of T cell repertoires in cytomegalovirus infection. In TCRdb, the reads were re-called with MiXCR into one record per CDR3 protein. The table shows 95,000 to 150,000 distinct CDR3 sequences, with approximately 30% occurring only once. These TCRs' antigens remain unknown. The material sequenced was CD8+ T cells from cultured PBMCs, taken from culture after CMV antigen stimulation. The receptors here all came from a human donor in good health (CMV status not recorded). Some clones in this sample may be carry-over from other donors' samples.

The chain joins TRBV7-2 to TRBJ2-7; 9 bases agree with TRBD1. The CDR3 has 13 residues. The junction had 5 bases not matched to a gene; V was cut back by 9 bases and J by 2 bases. Germline V gene sequence: CDR1 SGHTA, CDR2 FQGNSA. The CDR3 region is CASSGTGPYEQYF. The CDR3, as DNA: TGTGCCAGTTCTGGGACAGGGCCCTACGAGCAGTACTTC.

The chain carries TRBV4-1 and TRBJ2-2; a weak D match, TRBD2 (5 bases). V was cut by 6 bases and J by 7 bases, with 9 bases left in between. Germline assignment: CDR1 MGHRA and CDR2 YSYEKL. There are 12 residues in the CDR3. The CDR3 DNA reads as TGCGCCAGCAGGCCCAGCGGCGGGGAGCTGTTTTTT. Its protein is CASRPSGGELFF.

The rearrangement joins TRBV2 to TRBJ1-6; possibly TRBD1 for D (6 bases). Between the trimmed V and J ends, which lost 3 bases and 10 bases, there was a span of 13 bases. The CDR3 runs to 14 residues. Germline CDR1 and CDR2: SNHLY and FYNNEI. The CDR3 reads CASSEEGQGSPLHF. The DNA for the CDR3 is TGTGCCAGCAGTGAGGAAGGGCAGGGGTCACCCCTCCACTTT.

This chain joins TRBV20-1 and TRBJ1-5; possibly TRBD1 for D (6 bases). V was pared by 0 bases and J by 10 bases, with 13 bases between. CDR3 size: 13 residues. Per the germline V gene, CDR1 is DFQATT and CDR2 is SNEGSKA (reference sequence). The CDR3 loop reads CSARDVATGPQHF. The CDR3 DNA reads as TGCAGTGCTAGAGATGTCGCGACAGGTCCCCAGCATTTT.

This chain joins TRBV5-1 and TRBJ1-2; D is ambiguous. The V end lost 1 base, the J end lost 5 bases, and 6 bases lay between the germline ends. The CDR3 is made up of 12 amino acids. Germline V CDR1 and CDR2: SGHRS, YFSETQ. The CDR3 reads CASSLYTYGYTF. The CDR3, as DNA: TGCGCCAGCAGCTTGTACACGTATGGCTACACCTTC.

This clonotype was observed many times. The chain joins TRBV7-2 to TRBJ2-1; D possibly matches TRBD1 or TRBD2 (5 bases each). Between the trimmed V and J ends, which lost 2 bases and 7 bases, there was a span of 21 bases. Germline loops: CDR1 SGHTA, CDR2 FQGNSA. This CDR3 has 17 residues. The CDR3 DNA reads as TGTGCCAGCAGCTTAAAGCCGGGACGGGTGGTCGGGAATGAGCAGTTCTTC. It encodes CASSLKPGRVVGNEQFF.

In its sample, this clonotype was seen many times. This chain connects TRBV6-6 to TRBJ1-1; no clear D gene. Looked up from germline, CDR1 is MNHNY and CDR2 is SVGAGI (reference sequence). The CDR3 consists of 12 residues. V lost 0 bases and J lost 7, with 6 bases in between. The CDR3 protein is CASSYSSIEAFF. The CDR3 nucleotides are TGTGCCAGCAGTTACTCGAGTATTGAAGCTTTCTTT.

This clonotype was found a few times. V and J are TRBV2 and TRBJ2-2; 8 bases match TRBD1. Germline V CDR1 and CDR2: SNHLY, FYNNEI. V was clipped by 6 bases and J by 6 bases; unmatched bases: 9. The CDR3 spans 15 residues. This chain's CDR3 is CASSRGQTVPGELFF. The DNA for the CDR3 is TGTGCCAGCAGCAGGGGGCAAACTGTACCCGGGGAGCTGTTTTTT. Supplemented by reference TRBV2 and TRBJ2-2, the full variable domain reads EPEVTQTPSHQVTQMGQEVILRCVPISNHLYFYWYRQILGQKVEFLVSFYNNEISEKSEIFDDQFSVERPDGSNFTLKIRSTKLEDSAMYFCASSRGQTVPGELFFGEGSRLTVL.

V gene TRBV20-1 combines with J gene TRBJ2-2; no firm D call. The germline gives CDR1 DFQATT, CDR2 SNEGSKA (reference sequence). This CDR3 comprises 13 residues. The V end was cut by 4 bases, the J end by 5 bases, with 11 bases between. The CDR3 loop is CSATDLLTGELFF. In DNA form, the CDR3 reads TGCAGTGCTACGGACCTCTTGACCGGGGAGCTGTTTTTT.

The chain joins TRBV20-1 to TRBJ1-6, with D tentatively TRBD1 (6 bases). The CDR3 has 15 amino acids. Germline assignment: CDR1 DFQATT and CDR2 SNEGSKA (reference sequence). Trimming removed 2 bases at V and 9 bases at J, with 17 bases between. The CDR3, as DNA: TGCAGTGCTAGAATAGGGGGGGACGAGGCTTCACCCCTCCACTTT. It yields the protein CSARIGGDEASPLHF.

This clonotype showed up just a few times. This chain links TRBV7-8 with TRBJ2-1, with D perhaps matching TRBD2 (5 bases). V gave up 3 bases and J gave up 4 bases, with 19 bases separating them. The CDR3 consists of 17 residues. CDR1 and CDR2 from the germline V gene are SGHVS and FQNEAQ. The CDR3: CASSFFERRTPYNEQFF. In nucleotides, the CDR3 is TGTGCCAGCAGCTTTTTCGAGAGGAGGACGCCGTACAATGAGCAGTTCTTC.

This clonotype was seen just once. The rearrangement joins TRBV12-3 or TRBV12-4 to TRBJ1-2; 8 bases fit TRBD1. V shed 6 bases, J shed 4 bases, and the junction held 10 bases outside the gene matches. This CDR3 is 15 amino acids long. CDR3 sequence (DNA): TGTGCCAGCAGAGGGCAGGGGGCGGTGAGCTATGGCTACACCTTC. This sequence encodes CASRGQGAVSYGYTF.

The chain joins TRBV7-6 to TRBJ2-4, with no clear D. Trimming removed 0 bases at V and 1 base at J, with 10 bases between. CDR1 and CDR2 (germline): SGHVS, FNYEAQ. This CDR3 spans 16 amino acids. CDR3 in amino acids: CASSLAPGSAKNIQYF. The CDR3, as DNA: TGTGCCAGCAGCTTAGCGCCGGGTTCTGCCAAAAACATTCAGTACTTC.

This clonotype was seen a few times. The chain combines TRBV7-9 with TRBJ2-1; D is uncertain. V shed 2 bases and J shed 8 bases, with 10 bases lying between them. Germline V gene sequence: CDR1 SEHNR, CDR2 FQNEAQ (reference sequence). The CDR3 runs to 13 residues. The CDR3 here is CASSLRSRDEQFF. The CDR3 DNA follows: TGTGCCAGCAGCTTACGGTCTAGGGATGAGCAGTTCTTC.

This clonotype was seen ten or more times. V and J are TRBV6-1 and TRBJ2-1; 12 bases line up with TRBD2. Trimming removed 6 bases from V and 5 bases from J; junction bases left unmatched: 8. The CDR3 runs to 16 residues. The germline gives CDR1 MNHNS, CDR2 SASEGT. The CDR3 DNA reads TGTGCCAGCAGGCCCTTTCTAGCGGGGGGGAACAATGAGCAGTTCTTC. Translated, it gives CASRPFLAGGNNEQFF.

This clonotype turned up a few times. The CDR3 spells CASSVAQVYEQFF. The DNA for the CDR3 is TGTGCCAGCAGCGTTGCCCAGGTGTATGAGCAGTTCTTC. V is TRBV7-9 and J is TRBJ2-1; no firm D call. With 5 bases removed from V and 8 bases from J, the gap between germline ends came to 13 bases. There are 13 residues in the CDR3. The germline gives CDR1 SEHNR, CDR2 FQNEAQ (reference sequence).

V and J are TRBV6-8 and TRBJ2-7, with a tentative D call TRBD1 (6 bases). The CDR3 extends over 14 amino acids. The germline V gene encodes CDR1 MNHGY and CDR2 SAAAGT. Trimming pared 0 bases from V and 2 bases from J, leaving 8 bases between. The CDR3 protein is CASSYSQGPYEQYF. The CDR3 DNA reads TGTGCCAGCAGTTACTCACAGGGCCCCTACGAGCAGTACTTC.

The chain employs TRBV7-2 and TRBJ1-1; the D gene is possibly TRBD1 (5 bases). The CDR3 is 13 residues long. Trimming cost V 7 bases and J 12 bases, with 21 bases left between them. Germline assignment: CDR1 SGHTA and CDR2 FQGNSA. The CDR3 loop is CASTPRGRVMSFF. CDR3 nucleotides: TGTGCCAGCACCCCCCGGGGCAGGGTGATGTCTTTCTTT.

This sequence joins TRBV6-6 and TRBJ2-2, with D possibly being TRBD1 (6 bases). The CDR3 is made up of 15 amino acids. The V end was cut by 7 bases, the J end by 4 bases, with 16 bases between. The germline V gene encodes CDR1 MNHNY and CDR2 SVGAGI (reference sequence). CDR3: CASTTGTMGTGELFF. The CDR3 region has the DNA TGTGCCAGCACTACCGGGACAATGGGCACCGGGGAGCTGTTTTTT.

This chain links TRBV15 with TRBJ2-7; possibly TRBD1 for D (6 bases). The CDR3 length is 18 residues. The V end was cut by 0 bases, the J end by 3 bases, with 21 bases between. Germline V CDR1 and CDR2: LNHNV, YYDKDF (reference sequence). The CDR3 DNA sequence: TGTGCCACCAGCAGAGATTTTGGGGGCCCCGGGAAGGTCTACGAGCAGTACTTC. It codes for CATSRDFGGPGKVYEQYF.

The chain employs TRBV20-1 and TRBJ1-1; 7 bases agree with TRBD1. J lost 0 bases, V lost 6 bases, and 10 bases had no gene match. The CDR3 length is 15 residues. From germline, CDR1 is DFQATT and CDR2 SNEGSKA (reference sequence). The CDR3 sequence is CSAKHRDSMNTEAFF. The CDR3 bases are TGCAGTGCAAAGCACAGGGACAGCATGAACACTGAAGCTTTCTTT.

This clonotype was seen only a few times. The chain employs TRBV3-1 and TRBJ1-1, with D possibly matching TRBD1 (6 bases). The CDR3 spans 16 residues. V gave up 4 bases and J gave up 0 bases, with 15 bases separating them. The germline CDR1 and CDR2 sequences are LGHDT and YNNKEL (reference sequence). The CDR3 DNA reads as TGTGCCAGCAGCCTGGGAGGGGGGGCCATGAACACTGAAGCTTTCTTT. Protein: CASSLGGGAMNTEAFF.